This entry lists 30 T cell receptor beta chains sequenced from one sample in a study of T-cell memory formation after mild COVID-19. TCRdb fed the 5' RACE reads into MiXCR, producing one record per CDR3 protein. The table lists 400,000 or so distinct CDR3 sequences, approximately 20% of them singletons. Sequenced input: PBMCs or a T cell subset sorted from them (not recorded which). The receptors originated from an adult woman who had mild COVID-19 (a few samples of this study predate the infection). Cell type and time point are not known.

This clonotype has a handful of counts. The V call is TRBV6-1, the J call TRBJ2-7; 8 bases match TRBD2. CDR1 is MNHNS and CDR2 is SASEGT in the germline V gene. The CDR3 consists of 15 residues. The V and J ends lost 0 bases and 2 bases, in that order; junction bases with no gene match: 3. The CDR3 DNA is TGTGCCAGCAGTGAAGCAGCGGGAGCCCCCTACGAGCAGTACTTC. Protein product: CASSEAAGAPYEQYF.

This clonotype turned up a few times. The chain employs TRBV7-3 and TRBJ2-2; no definite D call. Germline V gene data show CDR1 as SGHTA and CDR2 as FQGTGA. This CDR3 contains 16 residues. Trimming pared 5 bases from V and 0 bases from J, leaving 13 bases between. CDR3 bases: TGTGCCAGCAGCCCTATCCAGAGAGCGAACACCGGGGAGCTGTTTTTT. It translates to CASSPIQRANTGELFF.

This sequence joins TRBV4-2 and TRBJ2-3, with TRBD2 identical over 12 bases. There are 19 residues in the CDR3. CDR1 and CDR2 (germline): LGHNA, YNFKEQ. Germline trimming cut 3 bases from V and 1 base from J; bases unmatched to any gene: 11. CDR3 DNA: TGTGCCAGCAGCCAGGATCGGGGACTAGCGGGCAGAGGCACAGATACGCAGTATTTT. It yields the protein CASSQDRGLAGRGTDTQYF.

This clonotype was observed at least ten times. V and J are TRBV6-6 and TRBJ2-7; 16 positions agree with TRBD2. Germline assignment: CDR1 MNHNY and CDR2 SVGAGI (reference sequence). This CDR3 is built from 17 residues. J lost 6 bases, V lost 4 bases, and 9 bases had no gene match. The CDR3 bases are TGTGCCAGCAGTTCCCTGGGACTAGCGGGAGGGTGGTCCGAGCAGTACTTC. It translates to CASSSLGLAGGWSEQYF.

The chain joins TRBV5-1 to TRBJ1-6; TRBD1 agrees at 7 bases. CDR1 and CDR2 (germline): SGHRS, YFSETQ. CDR3 length: 15 residues. Germline trimming cut 2 bases from V and 10 bases from J; bases unmatched to any gene: 9. The CDR3 DNA follows: TGCGCCAGCAGCTTCGCCGCAGGGGGTAGCTCACCCCTCCACTTT. Translation gives CASSFAAGGSSPLHF.

This clonotype appeared a few times. The chain uses TRBV25-1 and TRBJ1-4; D perhaps matches TRBD1 (5 bases). Germline CDR1 MGHDK, CDR2 SYGVNS. Trimming pared 1 base from V and 7 bases from J, leaving 16 bases between. This CDR3 region has 16 residues. CDR3 in DNA: TGTGCCAGCAGTGAATCCCGGGACCTGATCACTGAAAAACTGTTTTTT. It specifies CASSESRDLITEKLFF.

There are a few counts of this clonotype. V and J are TRBV20-1 and TRBJ2-1; 9 nucleotides match TRBD2. In germline, CDR1 is DFQATT, CDR2 SNEGSKA (reference sequence). This CDR3 is 17 amino acids long. With V trimmed by 0 bases and J by 4 bases, 10 bases remained unmatched. CDR3 protein: CSAREVSGSGPYNEQFF. CDR3 in DNA: TGCAGTGCTAGAGAGGTTAGCGGGAGCGGACCGTACAATGAGCAGTTCTTC.

This rearrangement joins TRBV29-1 to TRBJ1-2; D is perhaps TRBD1 (5 bases). The CDR3 runs to 14 residues. CDR1 SQVTM and CDR2 ANQGSEA come from the germline V gene. Trimming removed 8 bases from V and 6 bases from J, with 22 bases in between. The CDR3: CSHTGTEVGDGYTF. CDR3 sequence (DNA): TGCAGCCATACCGGGACCGAAGTAGGGGATGGCTACACCTTC.

The CDR3 sequence: CASSLKGQASPLHF. The CDR3 DNA is TGTGCCAGCAGCTTAAAGGGGCAGGCGTCACCCCTCCACTTT. V and J are TRBV7-2 and TRBJ1-6, with D perhaps matching TRBD1 (5 bases). CDR1 and CDR2 from the germline V gene are SGHTA and FQGNSA. The V and J ends lost 2 bases and 10 bases respectively, with 12 bases between them. The CDR3 totals 14 residues.

The chain combines TRBV9 with TRBJ2-5; TRBD2 aligns across 8 bases. The junction had 6 bases not matched to a gene; V was cut back by 1 base and J by 1 base. Germline CDR1 SGDLS, CDR2 YYNGEE. The CDR3 extends over 16 amino acids. CDR3 sequence: CASSVSSSGLQETQYF. CDR3 sequence (DNA): TGTGCCAGCAGCGTATCGTCTAGCGGGCTCCAAGAGACCCAGTACTTC.

This clonotype was found a few times. CDR3 amino acids: CASSLGQGTSYEQYF. The CDR3 DNA is TGCGCCAGCAGCCTGGGACAGGGGACCTCCTACGAGCAGTACTTC. The J gene is TRBJ2-7, the V gene TRBV5-1, with 10 bases fitting TRBD1. Germline CDR1 SGHRS, CDR2 YFSETQ. The trim removed 4 bases at V and 0 bases at J, leaving 4 bases unmatched. CDR3 length: 15 amino acids.

This clonotype was detected a few times. The genes are TRBV5-1 and TRBJ2-7, with unresolved D. This CDR3 region has 14 residues. V was clipped by 0 bases and J by 6 bases, with 13 bases between them. CDR1 and CDR2 from the germline V gene are SGHRS and YFSETQ. The CDR3 DNA reads TGCGCCAGCAGCTTGGACAGAAGTCGCTCCGAGCAGTACTTC. Protein sequence: CASSLDRSRSEQYF.

The J gene is TRBJ2-7, the V gene TRBV29-1, with TRBD1 identical over 11 bases. The CDR3 is 13 residues long. With 6 bases clipped from V and 5 bases from J, the junction kept 6 bases outside the gene matches. Germline V gene data show CDR1 as SQVTM and CDR2 as ANQGSEA. The CDR3 region has the DNA TGCAGCGTAGCCGGGACAGGGGGGAACGAGCAGTACTTC. It encodes CSVAGTGGNEQYF.

This clonotype appeared a few times. V is TRBV6-2 or TRBV6-3 and J is TRBJ1-2, with 8 bases aligning to TRBD1. V gave up 0 bases and J gave up 1 base; unmatched junction bases: 7. Looked up from germline, CDR1 is MNHEY and CDR2 is SVGEGT. The CDR3 runs 17 residues. CDR3 region: CASSYSAGQALNYGYTF. The CDR3 nucleotides read TGTGCCAGCAGTTACTCAGCGGGACAGGCACTTAACTATGGCTACACCTTC.

This clonotype was seen a few times. The V and J genes are TRBV18 and TRBJ1-4, with D hard to call. This CDR3 region has 14 residues. Germline lookup yields CDR1 KGHSH and CDR2 LQKENI. The V gene lost 3 bases and the J gene lost 6 bases, with 11 bases spanning the gap. CDR3 in amino acids: CASSPSTRDEKLFF. The CDR3 DNA sequence: TGTGCCAGCTCACCCTCGACCCGGGATGAAAAACTGTTTTTT.

The chain is built from TRBV7-9 and TRBJ2-7; perhaps D is TRBD1 or TRBD2 (5 bases each). Germline-derived CDR1 and CDR2 are SEHNR and FQNEAQ (reference sequence). This CDR3 region has 12 residues. V was shortened by 5 bases and J by 7 bases, with 12 bases between the two germline ends. CDR3 amino acids: CASSLGDLEQYF. The CDR3 coding sequence is TGTGCCAGCAGCCTAGGGGACCTGGAGCAGTACTTC.

The gene calls are TRBV14 and TRBJ2-2, with unresolved D. The CDR3 is 15 amino acids. Trimming stripped 1 base from V and 0 bases from J, with 6 bases between. Germline-derived CDR1 and CDR2 are SGHDN and FVKESK. CDR3 coding DNA: TGTGCCAGCAGCCAAGTTCGTCCGAACACCGGGGAGCTGTTTTTT. It specifies CASSQVRPNTGELFF.

This clonotype was seen only a few times. The J gene is TRBJ1-2, the V gene TRBV5-1, with D perhaps matching TRBD1 (6 bases). Germline CDR1 and CDR2: SGHRS and YFSETQ. The CDR3 is made up of 15 amino acids. V lost 0 bases to trimming and J lost 4 bases, with 13 bases between them. The CDR3 spells CASSLGSGVFYGYTF. In DNA, the CDR3 is TGCGCCAGCAGCTTGGGTTCAGGGGTGTTCTATGGCTACACCTTC.

This clonotype showed up many times. The chain has TRBV5-1 and TRBJ2-2; TRBD2 is a possible D gene (5 bases). The V and J ends lost 4 bases and 1 base respectively, with 11 bases between them. This CDR3 has 15 residues. Germline loops: CDR1 SGHRS, CDR2 YFSETQ. CDR3 nucleotides: TGCGCCAGCAGCCGGCGGGCCGGGAACACCGGGGAGCTGTTTTTT. It yields the protein CASSRRAGNTGELFF.

The V call is TRBV2, the J call TRBJ2-1; TRBD2 matches at 7 bases. The CDR3 runs 16 residues. After removal of 2 bases from V and 1 base from J, the junction contained 5 bases not matched to a gene. Germline CDR1 and CDR2: SNHLY and FYNNEI. In nucleotides, the CDR3 is TGTGCCAGCAGTGAAAGAGCGGGAAGGTCCTACAATGAGCAGTTCTTC. Translation gives CASSERAGRSYNEQFF.

This clonotype was counted a few times. The rearrangement links TRBV7-3 to TRBJ1-1; no definite D call. CDR3 length: 15 residues. Germline V CDR1 and CDR2: SGHTA, FQGTGA. V was cut by 5 bases and J by 4 bases, with 17 bases left in between. CDR3 residues: CASSPDGQVGTEAFF. CDR3 nucleotides: TGTGCCAGCAGCCCCGATGGGCAGGTGGGCACTGAAGCTTTCTTT. The variable domain in full, with the rest retrieved from reference TRBV7-3 and TRBJ1-1, is GAGVSQTPSNKVTEKGKYVELRCDPISGHTALYWYRQSLGQGPEFLIYFQGTGAADDSGLPNDRFFAVRPEGSVSTLKIQRTERGDSAVYLCASSPDGQVGTEAFFGQGTRLTVV.

V is TRBV12-3 or TRBV12-4 and J is TRBJ2-5, with D possibly TRBD1 on 5 matching bases. The CDR3 totals 14 residues. Trimming shortened V by 5 bases and J by 5 bases, and 15 bases separated the two germline ends. The CDR3 protein is CASSLRQGRETQYF. CDR3 sequence (DNA): TGTGCCAGCAGTCTTCGGCAGGGAAGGGAGACCCAGTACTTC.

This clonotype was observed a handful of times. This sequence joins TRBV15 and TRBJ1-5; 8 bases fit TRBD1. Germline trimming cut 5 bases from V and 0 bases from J; bases unmatched to any gene: 6. This CDR3 comprises 16 residues. Germline V CDR1 and CDR2: LNHNV, YYDKDF (reference sequence). The CDR3 coding sequence is TGTGCCACCAGCGAACAGGGGGACTATAGCAATCAGCCCCAGCATTTT. This encodes CATSEQGDYSNQPQHF.

The chain combines TRBV14 with TRBJ1-2; D is undetermined. Deletions cut 1 base from V and 3 bases from J, with 9 bases between. Germline V lookup: CDR1 SGHDN, CDR2 FVKESK. This CDR3 has 14 amino acids. CDR3 protein: CASSQARVDYGYTF. The CDR3 DNA reads TGTGCCAGCAGCCAAGCCCGGGTGGACTATGGCTACACCTTC.

The table lists this clonotype with a few counts. The chain recombines TRBV5-1 with TRBJ2-1; D is possibly TRBD2 (6 bases). Trimming shortened V by 7 bases and J by 10 bases, and 18 bases separated the two germline ends. Germline CDR1 reads SGHRS; CDR2 reads YFSETQ. The CDR3 length is 13 residues. CDR3 loop: CASRDWPLGEQFF. CDR3 nucleotide sequence: TGCGCCAGCCGGGACTGGCCCCTCGGGGAGCAGTTCTTC.

The rearrangement joins TRBV5-1 to TRBJ2-1; unclear D gene. The germline V and J ends were trimmed by 4 bases and 2 bases, with 4 bases remaining between them. CDR3 length equals 12 residues. Germline CDR1 and CDR2: SGHRS and YFSETQ. The DNA of the CDR3 is TGCGCCAGCAGCCCTACCTACAATGAGCAGTTCTTC. Encoded protein: CASSPTYNEQFF.

A few counts support this clonotype. The gene calls are TRBV12-3 or TRBV12-4 and TRBJ2-1; D may be TRBD1 or TRBD2 (6 bases each). With 6 bases removed from V and 8 bases from J, the gap between germline ends came to 14 bases. This CDR3 is 13 amino acids long. The CDR3 region has the DNA TGTGCCAGCAGGCCTAGGGGGGTTGATGAGCAGTTCTTC. Translated: CASRPRGVDEQFF.

The rearrangement joins TRBV6-1 to TRBJ1-5, with D uncertain. Per the germline V gene, CDR1 is MNHNS and CDR2 is SASEGT. Trimming removed 2 bases from V and 3 bases from J, with 11 bases in between. The CDR3 runs to 15 residues. As DNA, the CDR3 is TGTGCCAGCAGTGAAAAGGCAGGCCCCAATCAGCCCCAGCATTTT. This encodes CASSEKAGPNQPQHF.

V usage is TRBV7-6 and J usage is TRBJ2-7; TRBD2 is a possible D gene (6 bases). V was shortened by 5 bases and J by 0 bases, with 17 bases between the two germline ends. CDR1 and CDR2 (germline): SGHVS, FNYEAQ. This CDR3 has 16 residues. This CDR3 reads CASSKSGTSDSYEQYF. Written as DNA, the CDR3 is TGTGCCAGCAGCAAATCCGGGACTTCGGACTCCTACGAGCAGTACTTC. The variable domain in full, completed from reference TRBV7-6 and TRBJ2-7, reads GAGVSQSPRYKVTKRGQDVALRCDPISGHVSLYWYRQALGQGPEFLTYFNYEAQQDKSGLPNDRFSAERPEGSISTLTIQRTEQRDSAMYRCASSKSGTSDSYEQYFGPGTRLTVT.

This clonotype was found a few times. The DNA for the CDR3 is TGTGCCAGCAGCGCGAAAGGGGGGCGCAGCTACGAGCAGTACTTC. It codes for CASSAKGGRSYEQYF. This sequence joins TRBV2 and TRBJ2-7, with D perhaps being TRBD1 or TRBD2 (6 bases each). The germline V gene encodes CDR1 SNHLY and CDR2 FYNNEI. V lost 6 bases to trimming and J lost 3 bases, with 18 bases between them. The CDR3 spans 15 residues.